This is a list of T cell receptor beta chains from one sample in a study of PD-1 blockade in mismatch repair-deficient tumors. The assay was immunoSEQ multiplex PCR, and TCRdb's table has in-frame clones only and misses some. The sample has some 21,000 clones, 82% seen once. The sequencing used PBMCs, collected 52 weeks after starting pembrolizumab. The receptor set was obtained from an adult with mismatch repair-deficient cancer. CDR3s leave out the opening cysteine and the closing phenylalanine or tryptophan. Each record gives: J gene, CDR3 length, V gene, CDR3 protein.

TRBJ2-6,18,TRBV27,ASSLWGVSGGNSGANVLT
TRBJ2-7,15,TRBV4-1,ASSQVAGTYLTYEQY
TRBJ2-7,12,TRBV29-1,SVEGPGTAYEQY
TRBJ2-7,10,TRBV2,ASWTGEYEQY
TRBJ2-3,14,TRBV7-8,ASSKNRDSTADTQY
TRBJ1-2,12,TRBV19,ASSIPRRGYGYT
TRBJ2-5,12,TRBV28,ASSFTENQETQY
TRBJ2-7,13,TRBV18,ASSPPVAGVGEQY
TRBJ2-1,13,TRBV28,ASSSWQGPYNEQF
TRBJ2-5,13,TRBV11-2,ASSLRGSYQETQY
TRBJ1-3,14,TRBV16,ASSQSRGRAGNTIY
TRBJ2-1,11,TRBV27,ASRLGGGDEQF
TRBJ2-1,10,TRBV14,ASSQAGLGLF
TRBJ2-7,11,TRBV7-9,ASGTVGTYEQY
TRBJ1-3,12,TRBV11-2,ASSLAGGGNTIY
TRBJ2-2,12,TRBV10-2,ASRLQVNTGELF
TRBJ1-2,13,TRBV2,ASSELLGSNYGYT
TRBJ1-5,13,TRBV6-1,ASSEGQGANQPQH
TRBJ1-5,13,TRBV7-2,ASSLRAGVDQPQH
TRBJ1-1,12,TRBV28,ASNTGGGNTEAF
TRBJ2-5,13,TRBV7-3,ASSLNRGRTETQY
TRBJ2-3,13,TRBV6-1,ASSLDRGSTDTQY
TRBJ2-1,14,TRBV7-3,ASSLLAGSSYNEQF
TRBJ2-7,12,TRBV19,ASSLAGEFYEQY
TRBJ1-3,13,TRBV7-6,ASSLAGTGGNTIY
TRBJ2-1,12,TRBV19,ASSRRELHNEQF
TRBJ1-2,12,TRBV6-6,ASTWDSEFGGYT
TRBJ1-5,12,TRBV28,ASRGQVRNQPQH
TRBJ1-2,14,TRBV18,ASSPNRDRRSGGYT
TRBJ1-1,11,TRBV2,ASSAGQPVEAF
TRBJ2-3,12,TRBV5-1,ATMEGYSTDTQY
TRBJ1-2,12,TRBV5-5,ASSSTPSPYGYT
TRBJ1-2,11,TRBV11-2,ASSTPGQYGYT
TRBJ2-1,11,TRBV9,ASGTGGNNEQF
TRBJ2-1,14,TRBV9,ASSPTGREVYNEQF
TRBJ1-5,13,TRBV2,ASSEGGKANQPQH
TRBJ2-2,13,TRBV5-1,ASSFRTGEAGELF
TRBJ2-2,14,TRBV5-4,ASSKGQGPNTGELF
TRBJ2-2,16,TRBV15,ATSRQYGLAGGGGELF
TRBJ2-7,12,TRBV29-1,SVRVTSGSSEQY
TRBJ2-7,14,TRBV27,ASSRSWTSGSYEQY
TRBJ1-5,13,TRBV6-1,ASSRQGLAGQPQH
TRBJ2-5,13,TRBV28,ASRQAGGGGETQY
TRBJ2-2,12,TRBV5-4,ASTQRTGNGELF
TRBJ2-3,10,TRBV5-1,ASRDNTDTQY
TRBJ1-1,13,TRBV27,ASSLVQAGFTEAF
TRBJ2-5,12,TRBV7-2,ASSLNAGRVTQY
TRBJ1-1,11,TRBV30,AWRSRANTEAF
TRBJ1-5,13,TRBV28,ASSLWRVGNQPQH
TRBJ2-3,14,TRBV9,ASSVGGRGRGDTQY
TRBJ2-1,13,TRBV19,ASSRGQGPYNEQF
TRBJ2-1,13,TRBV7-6,ASSSYRSRENEQF
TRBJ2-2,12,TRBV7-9,ASSLERLTGELF
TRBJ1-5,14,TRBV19,ASSIVEGDRDQPQH
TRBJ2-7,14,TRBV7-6,ASSLRDTGGPVEQY
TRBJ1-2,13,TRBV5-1,ASSRGTGLAYGYT
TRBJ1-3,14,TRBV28,ASSFTSGAQGNTIY
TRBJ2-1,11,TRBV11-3,ASSLDRRNEQF
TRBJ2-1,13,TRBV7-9,ASRGGRNTYNEQF
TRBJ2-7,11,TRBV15,ATSRDRGYEQY